This T cell receptor beta chain was documented in a study of T cell changes during pregnancy in multiple sclerosis. With 0 bases removed from V and 1 base from J, the gap between germline ends came to 9 bases. The CDR3 runs 15 residues. Germline-derived CDR1 and CDR2 are MGHDK and SYGVNS. The table lists this clone with a count of one. This table comes from immunoSEQ multiplex PCR, and its TCRdb copy is limited to in-frame clones, with some not included. The sample holds some 89,000 clones, roughly 93% seen once. V and J are TRBV25-1 and TRBJ1-1; D gene ambiguous. The receptor comes from a female donor with multiple sclerosis, enrolled in a pregnancy study. The starting material was peripheral blood, obtained in the third trimester of pregnancy. The CDR3, as DNA: TGTGCCAGCAGTGAATATTTCCAGGAGAACACTGAAGCTTTCTTT. Residues: CASSEYFQENTEAFF.